The 20 T cell receptor beta chains below were found in one sample sequenced in a study of blood T cells in healthy people across ages. With a J-beta primer mix and a sample-barcoded 5' primer, a second PCR ran 7 to 11 cycles. TCRdb re-derived calls from the 5' RACE reads in MiXCR, one entry per CDR3 protein. The data contain 700,000 or so distinct CDR3 sequences, about 24% of them singletons. Sequencing was carried out using blood. The receptor source for this set is a man aged 70-80 years in good health.

The chain employs TRBV11-2 and TRBJ2-1; D may be TRBD1 (7 bases). The CDR3 runs 14 residues. Looked up from germline, CDR1 is SGHAT and CDR2 is FQNNGV. Trimming stripped 6 bases from V and 11 bases from J, with 20 bases between. The CDR3 sequence is CASSSTGDSMKQFF. The CDR3 region has the DNA TGTGCCAGCAGTTCAACAGGGGACTCAATGAAGCAGTTCTTC.

The chain couples TRBV28 to TRBJ1-1; D ambiguous. Trimming stripped 5 bases from V and 5 bases from J, with 12 bases between. The CDR3 is 13 residues long. Germline lookup yields CDR1 MDHEN and CDR2 SYDVKM. The CDR3 spells CASSPPARTEAFF. The CDR3 coding sequence is TGTGCCAGCAGTCCGCCCGCACGAACTGAAGCTTTCTTT.

The genes are TRBV13 and TRBJ1-1, with D maybe TRBD1 (6 bases). The ends were cut back, 0 bases at V and 2 bases at J, with 10 bases in the middle. Germline CDR1 is PRHDT and CDR2 is FYEKMQ (reference sequence). This CDR3 comprises 15 residues. The CDR3 loop reads CASSLGPGANTEAFF. CDR3 coding DNA: TGTGCCAGCAGCTTAGGTCCGGGGGCAAACACTGAAGCTTTCTTT.

The chain combines TRBV4-1 with TRBJ2-2, with 10 positions matching TRBD2. V shed 5 bases, J shed 5 bases, and the junction held 8 bases outside the gene matches. This CDR3 comprises 16 residues. The germline V gene encodes CDR1 MGHRA and CDR2 YSYEKL. The DNA for the CDR3 is TGCGCCAGCAGCGGAACCGGGACTAGCGTAACCGGGGAGCTGTTTTTT. It encodes CASSGTGTSVTGELFF.

The CDR3 DNA reads TGTGCCAGCAGCTACCCCCAGGCCCGCTCTGGAAACACCATATATTTT. Translating it yields CASSYPQARSGNTIYF. The chain uses TRBV7-9 and TRBJ1-3, with D uncertain. This CDR3 is built from 16 residues. Trimming stripped 4 bases from V and 0 bases from J, with 13 bases between. Germline V lookup: CDR1 SEHNR, CDR2 FQNEAQ (reference sequence).

V and J are TRBV27 and TRBJ2-5, with D possibly TRBD2 on 5 matching bases. The J call is uncertain, as TRBJ2-7 better fits the DNA end. The CDR3 is made up of 13 amino acids. Germline V lookup: CDR1 MNHEY, CDR2 SMNVEV (reference sequence). The CDR3 region has the DNA TGTGCCAGCAGTTTCAGTCGAGGGTACGAGCAGTACTTC. Translation gives CASSFSRGYEQYF.

The chain has TRBV9 and TRBJ1-1; 9 nucleotides align to TRBD1. This CDR3 spans 17 amino acids. Germline V lookup: CDR1 SGDLS, CDR2 YYNGEE. J was trimmed by 6 bases and V by 0 bases; bases with no gene match: 12. CDR3 bases: TGTGCCAGCAGCGTAGCCCCCTGGGGACAGGGATTACCTGAAGCTTTCTTT. It is translated as CASSVAPWGQGLPEAFF.

The V and J genes are TRBV29-1 and TRBJ2-5, with D possibly matching TRBD2 (6 bases). With the DNA end fitting TRBJ2-1 better, the J assignment may be wrong. The CDR3 has 12 residues. The germline gives CDR1 SQVTM, CDR2 ANQGSEA. DNA of the CDR3: TGCAGCGTTGAAGGCGCGGGGTATGAGCAGTTCTTC. Amino acid sequence: CSVEGAGYEQFF.

The chain recombines TRBV29-1 with TRBJ1-2, with 8 nucleotides matching TRBD1. The CDR3 runs to 15 residues. Germline loops: CDR1 SQVTM, CDR2 ANQGSEA. The J segment lost 10 bases and the V segment lost 0 bases, leaving 13 bases of the junction unmatched. CDR3: CSVEDGWTGTGIYTF. In DNA, the CDR3 is TGCAGCGTTGAAGACGGATGGACAGGGACAGGAATCTACACCTTC.

This chain connects TRBV5-4 to TRBJ2-2; D remains unclear. Per the germline V gene, CDR1 is SGHNT and CDR2 is YYREEE (reference sequence). With 4 bases removed from V and 2 bases from J, the gap between germline ends came to 15 bases. The CDR3 extends over 16 amino acids. The CDR3 nucleotides read TGTGCCAGCAGCCCTACGGTGGGCCTTAACACCGGGGAGCTGTTTTTT. Protein sequence: CASSPTVGLNTGELFF.

The chain links TRBV12-3 or TRBV12-4 to TRBJ1-6; 7 bases are shared with TRBD1. Trimming cost V 7 bases and J 7 bases; bases outside gene matches: 4. This CDR3 has 13 residues. The CDR3 DNA follows: TGTGCCAGCACCATGACAGGGAATTCACCCCTCCACTTT. This gives the protein CASTMTGNSPLHF.

This sequence joins TRBV13 and TRBJ2-5; 8 bases line up with TRBD1. The J call is in doubt because the DNA end fits TRBJ2-7 better. This CDR3 contains 15 residues. CDR1 PRHDT and CDR2 FYEKMQ come from the germline V gene (reference sequence). CDR3 DNA: TGTGCCAGCAGCTTCAAAACAGGGGGTTTCTACGAGCAGTACTTC. This encodes CASSFKTGGFYEQYF.

This chain uses TRBV7-2 with TRBJ2-3, with D possibly being TRBD2 (5 bases). Trimming stripped 5 bases from V and 0 bases from J, with 12 bases between. Germline loops: CDR1 SGHTA, CDR2 FQGNSA. The CDR3 sequence is 15 residues long. The CDR3 sequence: CASSVDLGSTDTQYF. The CDR3 region has the DNA TGTGCCAGCAGCGTGGACTTAGGGAGCACAGATACGCAGTATTTT.

The chain has TRBV5-1 and TRBJ1-4; possibly TRBD1 for D (6 bases). Trimming shortened V by 3 bases and J by 7 bases, and 13 bases separated the two germline ends. The CDR3 contains 14 residues. Germline assignment: CDR1 SGHRS and CDR2 YFSETQ. This CDR3 is CASSSRGMREKLFF. In DNA, the CDR3 is TGCGCCAGCAGCTCTAGGGGGATGCGTGAAAAACTGTTTTTT.

The chain links TRBV20-1 to TRBJ2-5, with D maybe TRBD2 (5 bases). The CDR3 spans 12 residues. The V and J ends lost 5 bases and 5 bases respectively, with 12 bases between them. The V gene's germline CDR1 is DFQATT and CDR2 SNEGSKA (reference sequence). CDR3 amino acids: CSAPPGEETQYF. CDR3 bases: TGCAGTGCTCCGCCCGGGGAGGAGACCCAGTACTTC.

This chain connects TRBV2 to TRBJ1-5, with a weak D call TRBD1 (5 bases). Trimming pared 6 bases from V and 1 base from J, leaving 13 bases between. CDR3 length: 15 amino acids. Germline loops: CDR1 SNHLY, CDR2 FYNNEI. The CDR3 nucleotides read TGTGCCAGCAGACATGACAGCTACAGCAATCAGCCCCAGCATTTT. Its translation: CASRHDSYSNQPQHF.

This clonotype was recorded many times. The chain carries TRBV20-1 and TRBJ2-4, with TRBD2 matching over 9 bases. J lost 2 bases, V lost 5 bases, and 10 bases had no gene match. The germline CDR1 and CDR2 sequences are DFQATT and SNEGSKA (reference sequence). The CDR3 totals 16 residues. In DNA form, the CDR3 reads TGCAGTGCTCGCCTTGGGCTAGCGGGGACCAAAAACATTCAGTACTTC. It specifies CSARLGLAGTKNIQYF.

There are a few counts of this clonotype. The CDR3 sequence: CASSPRTSGAKDTQYF. The CDR3, as DNA: TGTGCCAGCAGCCCTCGGACTAGCGGGGCCAAGGATACGCAGTATTTT. This chain uses TRBV12-3 or TRBV12-4 with TRBJ2-3, with TRBD2 identical over 12 bases. The CDR3 runs to 16 residues. V shed 6 bases, J shed 6 bases, and the junction held 10 bases outside the gene matches.

The chain carries TRBV6-5 and TRBJ2-7; 8 bases are a match to TRBD2. The CDR3 is 13 amino acids. V lost 6 bases to trimming and J lost 2 bases; unmatched junction nucleotides: 3. Germline V gene data show CDR1 as MNHEY and CDR2 as SVGAGI. CDR3: CASSRGGPYEQYF. The CDR3 DNA follows: TGTGCCAGCAGCCGCGGGGGGCCCTACGAGCAGTACTTC.

The chain combines TRBV7-9 with TRBJ2-2, with TRBD2 matching 8 bases. This CDR3 spans 14 amino acids. The V gene's germline CDR1 is SEHNR and CDR2 FQNEAQ (reference sequence). Losses at the gene ends were 7 bases for V and 7 bases for J; bases not matched to a gene: 8. The CDR3 nucleotides are TGTGCCAGCACCCCAGGACTAGCTGGCGGGGAGCTGTTTTTT. Translated, it gives CASTPGLAGGELFF.